This TCR beta chain was sequenced for a study of shared clonotypes between healthy human individuals. General observations from the study: Naive CD4 clonotypes overlapped across several donors at approximately 5.3%. Sharing of clonotypes among donors was expected to vary with sequencing depth.

In the original workflow: ImmunoSEQ gave junction-only sequences without quality scores, so filtering differed. The data were produced by immunoSEQ multiplex PCR, yet TCRdb's version contains in-frame clones alone and is incomplete. The V and J calls and clone size come from that table; D and trimming were worked out from the DNA. The table has about 1,900,000 clones, 85% to 95% seen once. The naive CD8 subset, CD45RO-negative cells positively selected for CCR7, excluded terminally differentiated effector memory CD45RA+ cells. V lost 2 bases, J lost 3 bases, and 3 bases stayed unmatched. This CDR3 region has 16 residues. Germline-derived CDR1 and CDR2 are MGHRA and YSYEKL. As to this clone: The antigen is not known.

The chain joins TRBV4-1 to TRBJ1-6; 8 bases map to TRBD1. The sample comprised naive CD8+ T cells sorted from blood. This clonotype was sampled from a man aged 18-30 years in good health. CDR3 in amino acids: CASSQSTGVYNSPLHF. The CDR3 bases are TGCGCCAGCAGCCAATCGACAGGGGTCTATAATTCACCCCTCCACTTT.